This TCR beta chain was recovered during a study of T cell repertoires in cytomegalovirus infection. Study-level background: Based on public TCR beta signatures, there were indications of CMV infection and of a matching HLA type. General study results and limits: There were carriers of CMV plus the relevant HLA, and cumulative public TCR beta family frequency identified them. The ex vivo response was dominated by HLA-C-restricted CMV-specific TCR beta clonotypes.

A single record per CDR3 protein comes from TCRdb applying MiXCR to the reads. The profile shows around 440,000 distinct CDR3 sequences, over 9% of them singletons. Trimming removed 5 bases at V and 3 bases at J, with 10 bases between. The germline V gene has CDR1 LGHDT and CDR2 YNNKEL (reference sequence). This CDR3 has 13 amino acids. Concerning this clonotype: Its antigen remains unidentified.

This receptor was identified in a human donor in good health (CMV status not recorded). Some clones in this sample may be carry-over from other donors' samples. The sample was PBMCs. The V gene is TRBV3-1, the J gene TRBJ2-5, with a possible D match to TRBD1 (6 bases). The CDR3 DNA is TGTGCCAGCAGCGAACAGGGAAAAGAGACCCAGTACTTC. It translates to CASSEQGKETQYF.